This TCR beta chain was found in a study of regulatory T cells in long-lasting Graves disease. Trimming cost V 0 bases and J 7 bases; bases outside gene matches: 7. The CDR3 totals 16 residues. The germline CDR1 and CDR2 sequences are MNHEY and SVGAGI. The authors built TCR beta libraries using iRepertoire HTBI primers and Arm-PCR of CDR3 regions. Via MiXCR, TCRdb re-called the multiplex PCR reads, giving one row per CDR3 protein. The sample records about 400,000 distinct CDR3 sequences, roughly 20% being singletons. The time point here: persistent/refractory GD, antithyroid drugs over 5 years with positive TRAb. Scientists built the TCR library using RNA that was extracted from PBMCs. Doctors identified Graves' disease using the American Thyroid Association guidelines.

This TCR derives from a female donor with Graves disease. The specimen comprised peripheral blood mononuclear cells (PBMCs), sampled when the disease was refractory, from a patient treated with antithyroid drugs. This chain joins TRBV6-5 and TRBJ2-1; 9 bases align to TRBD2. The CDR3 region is CASSYSGLAGPNEQFF. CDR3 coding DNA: TGTGCCAGCAGTTACTCGGGGCTAGCGGGACCTAATGAGCAGTTCTTC.